One sample yielded the 6 T cell receptor beta chains listed below, sequenced in a study of blood T cell repertoires in COVID-19 (dated by TCRdb to the early 2020s). The method behind the library was the immunoSEQ multiplex PCR assay. In its TCRdb copy, this immuneACCESS table keeps in-frame sequences only and misses some clones. Where compared with another copy, unresolved V genes explain less than half of these, and the others have no known cause. The sample table records about 220,000 clones; roughly four fifths of these occur just once. The ten most abundant clones make up approximately 3.6% of the sample. What was sequenced was PBMCs or T cells enriched from blood (not recorded which). Receptors originate from a woman aged 60-75 years who had recovered from COVID-19.

This clone was detected a few times. The chain combines TRBV30 with TRBJ2-3; maybe TRBD2 (5 bases). This CDR3 region has 14 residues. The germline V and J ends were trimmed by 4 bases and 0 bases, with 11 bases remaining between them. CDR1 and CDR2 from the germline V gene are GTSNPN and SVGIG (reference sequence). CDR3 residues: CAWTRGGSTDTQYF. In DNA, the CDR3 is TGTGCCTGGACGCGCGGCGGGAGCACAGATACGCAGTATTTT. The complete variable domain, with remaining parts taken from reference TRBV30 and TRBJ2-3, reads SQTIHQWPATLVQPVGSPLSLECTVEGTSNPNLYWYRQAAGRGLQLLFYSVGIGQISSEVPQNLSASRPQDRQFILSSKKLLLSDSGFYLCAWTRGGSTDTQYFGPGTRLTVL.

In its sample, this clone was seen once. The J gene is TRBJ2-3, the V gene TRBV11-2; 10 nucleotides align to TRBD2. Looked up from germline, CDR1 is SGHAT and CDR2 is FQNNGV. The CDR3 runs 16 residues. Trimming at V came to 5 bases and at J to 0 bases, leaving 5 bases not matched to a gene. CDR3 coding DNA: TGTGCCAGCAGCCCTAGGACTAGCGGCAGCACAGATACGCAGTATTTT. Translating gives CASSPRTSGSTDTQYF.

This clone turned up a few times. The chain carries TRBV7-9 and TRBJ1-1; 9 bases fit TRBD1. The ends lost 4 bases at V and 10 bases at J; junction bases unmatched: 7. The CDR3 contains 13 residues. Germline V gives CDR1 SEHNR, CDR2 FQNEAQ (reference sequence). Here the CDR3 DNA reads TGTGCCAGCAGCTCCGGACAGGGGCTGCCAGCTTTCTTT. Translation: CASSSGQGLPAFF. Looking up the rest from reference TRBV7-9 and TRBJ1-1 gives the full variable domain: DTGVSQNPRHKITKRGQNVTFRCDPISEHNRLYWYRQTLGQGPEFLTYFQNEAQLEKSRLLSDRFSAERPKGSFSTLEIQRTEQGDSAMYLCASSSGQGLPAFFGQGTRLTVV.

The rearrangement links TRBV4-2 to TRBJ2-1; 12 positions match TRBD2. The CDR3 spans 16 residues. Germline CDR1 is LGHNA and CDR2 is YNFKEQ. The J segment lost 5 bases and the V segment lost 4 bases, leaving 6 bases of the junction unmatched. The CDR3 spells CASSRSLAGGNNEQFF. The CDR3 DNA sequence: TGTGCCAGCAGCCGCAGTCTAGCGGGAGGGAACAATGAGCAGTTCTTC.

V gene TRBV6-1 combines with J gene TRBJ1-4; D unclear. Germline V gene lookup returns CDR1 MNHNS and CDR2 SASEGT. CDR3 length: 12 residues. V was trimmed by 3 bases and J by 12 bases, leaving 11 bases between them. The CDR3 reads CASSDISRELFF. CDR3 coding DNA: TGTGCCAGCAGTGATATTAGCCGGGAACTGTTTTTT.

The chain combines TRBV5-1 with TRBJ2-7; 11 bases fit TRBD1. Germline CDR1 and CDR2: SGHRS and YFSETQ. With V trimmed by 0 bases and J by 3 bases, 2 bases remained unmatched. The CDR3 is made up of 15 amino acids. CDR3 sequence: CASSLEGTGGYEQYF. The CDR3, as DNA: TGCGCCAGCAGCTTGGAGGGGACAGGGGGCTACGAGCAGTACTTC.